This entry lists 23 T cell receptor beta chains sequenced from one sample in a study of OX40 agonist ivuxolimab in advanced cancers. Clones were read by immunoSEQ multiplex PCR, and TCRdb kept only the in-frame ones, dropping some. The table has approximately 77,000 clones, roughly nine tenths seen once. The material was CD4+ or CD8+ T cells sorted from blood, obtained in a trial of the OX40 agonist ivuxolimab. Receptor source: an adult with an advanced solid tumor such as melanoma, head and neck, liver or kidney cancer.

CDR3 coding DNA: TGTGCCAGCAGCACCCTCCGGGACGCCAACTACGAGCAGTACTTC. Translation gives CASSTLRDANYEQYF. The chain has TRBV7-9 and TRBJ2-7, with D perhaps matching TRBD1 or TRBD2 (5 bases each). V lost 5 bases, J lost 3 bases, and 17 bases lay in between. The germline CDR1 and CDR2 sequences are SEHNR and FQNEAQ (reference sequence). The CDR3 has 15 residues. The variable domain in full, completed from reference TRBV7-9 and TRBJ2-7, reads DTGVSQNPRHKITKRGQNVTFRCDPISEHNRLYWYRQTLGQGPEFLTYFQNEAQLEKSRLLSDRFSAERPKGSFSTLEIQRTEQGDSAMYLCASSTLRDANYEQYFGPGTRLTVT.

This chain uses TRBV29-1 with TRBJ1-2, with TRBD1 as a possible D gene (6 bases). The V gene lost 5 bases and the J gene lost 7 bases, with 11 bases spanning the gap. The CDR3 extends over 11 amino acids. In germline, CDR1 is SQVTM, CDR2 ANQGSEA. The CDR3 protein is CSVLQGGGYTF. In nucleotides, the CDR3 is TGCAGCGTTTTACAGGGTGGTGGCTACACCTTC.

In this sample, this clone turned up a few times. The V gene is TRBV18, the J gene TRBJ2-7, with D possibly being TRBD1 or TRBD2 (5 bases each). The germline gives CDR1 KGHSH, CDR2 LQKENI. CDR3 length: 13 residues. V was shortened by 3 bases and J by 5 bases, with 11 bases between the two germline ends. Written as DNA, the CDR3 is TGTGCCAGCTCACCGGTCGGGGCGAACGAGCAGTACTTC. This sequence encodes CASSPVGANEQYF. Full variable domain (outside the CDR3, taken from reference TRBV18 and TRBJ2-7): NAGVMQNPRHLVRRRGQEARLRCSPMKGHSHVYWYRQLPEEGLKFMVYLQKENIIDESGMPKERFSAEFPKEGPSILRIQQVVRGDSAAYFCASSPVGANEQYFGPGTRLTVT.

The CDR3 region is CASSPGHGGTEAFF. CDR3 coding DNA: TGTGCCAGCAGCCCGGGTCACGGTGGGACTGAAGCTTTCTTT. The chain combines TRBV11-2 with TRBJ1-1; unclear D gene. The germline V gene has CDR1 SGHAT and CDR2 FQNNGV. The CDR3 is 14 amino acids. Trimming stripped 5 bases from V and 5 bases from J, with 15 bases between. The full variable domain, its missing parts supplied by reference TRBV11-2 and TRBJ1-1, is EAGVAQSPRYKIIEKRQSVAFWCNPISGHATLYWYQQILGQGPKLLIQFQNNGVVDDSQLPKDRFSAERLKGVDSTLKIQPAKLEDSAVYLCASSPGHGGTEAFFGQGTRLTVV.

The rearrangement uses TRBV11-3 and TRBJ1-6; D is uncertain. CDR3 size: 12 residues. The germline V gene has CDR1 SGHNT and CDR2 YENEEA. The ends were cut back, 4 bases at V and 6 bases at J, with 4 bases in the middle. CDR3 residues: CASSSFNSPLHF. The CDR3 nucleotides are TGTGCCAGCAGCTCTTTTAATTCACCCCTCCACTTT. Complete variable domain (other parts from reference TRBV11-3 and TRBJ1-6): EAGVVQSPRYKIIEKKQPVAFWCNPISGHNTLYWYLQNLGQGPELLIRYENEEAVDDSQLPKDRFSAERLKGVDSTLKIQPAELGDSAVYLCASSSFNSPLHFGNGTRLTVT.

The chain joins TRBV27 to TRBJ2-7, with D tentatively TRBD2 (5 bases). Germline V gives CDR1 MNHEY, CDR2 SMNVEV (reference sequence). Deletions cut 4 bases from V and 0 bases from J, with 13 bases between. The CDR3 sequence is 15 residues long. CDR3 loop: CASSSWTASSYEQYF. Here the CDR3 DNA reads TGTGCCAGCAGTTCCTGGACTGCGAGCTCCTACGAGCAGTACTTC.

This clone was seen once. V gene TRBV5-4 combines with J gene TRBJ1-2; TRBD1 matches 11 bases. CDR1 and CDR2 (germline): SGHNT, YYREEE (reference sequence). CDR3 length: 16 residues. The J segment lost 7 bases and the V segment lost 4 bases, leaving 12 bases of the junction unmatched. The CDR3 nucleotides read TGTGCCAGCAGCATCCGGGACAGGGGGGAAGGTGGTGGCTACACCTTC. It translates to CASSIRDRGEGGGYTF.

This sequence joins TRBV10-3 and TRBJ2-1, with TRBD1 as a possible D gene (6 bases). This CDR3 region has 13 residues. Germline CDR1 is ENHRY and CDR2 is SYGVKD. V lost 4 bases and J lost 7, with 11 bases in between. CDR3: CAISAEQGNEQFF. In DNA form, the CDR3 reads TGTGCCATCAGTGCGGAACAGGGAAATGAGCAGTTCTTC.

The V call is TRBV7-2, the J call TRBJ2-7; the D is unclear. The CDR3 length is 12 residues. The V gene lost 5 bases and the J gene lost 9 bases, with 14 bases spanning the gap. From germline, CDR1 is SGHTA and CDR2 FQGNSA. The CDR3 loop is CASSPQGRVQYF. The CDR3 nucleotides read TGTGCCAGCAGCCCCCAAGGAAGGGTGCAGTACTTC.

J is TRBJ2-7 and V is TRBV7-9; 7 bases align to TRBD2. V lost 4 bases to trimming and J lost 0 bases; unmatched junction nucleotides: 3. Germline CDR1 is SEHNR and CDR2 is FQNEAQ (reference sequence). CDR3 size: 14 residues. The CDR3 coding sequence is TGTGCCAGCAGCTCTACTAGCGCCTCCTACGAGCAGTACTTC. As protein: CASSSTSASYEQYF. The full variable domain, its missing parts supplied by reference TRBV7-9 and TRBJ2-7, is DTGVSQNPRHKITKRGQNVTFRCDPISEHNRLYWYRQTLGQGPEFLTYFQNEAQLEKSRLLSDRFSAERPKGSFSTLEIQRTEQGDSAMYLCASSSTSASYEQYFGPGTRLTVT.

This chain connects TRBV19 to TRBJ2-2, with 8 nucleotides matching TRBD1. V lost 8 bases to trimming and J lost 2 bases; unmatched junction nucleotides: 4. CDR1 and CDR2 from the germline V gene are LNHDA and SQIVND (reference sequence). This CDR3 comprises 14 residues. The CDR3 region has the DNA TGTGCCAGTGACAGGGGAGGCAACACCGGGGAGCTGTTTTTT. The encoded protein is CASDRGGNTGELFF. The whole variable domain, filled in from reference TRBV19 and TRBJ2-2, reads DGGITQSPKYLFRKEGQNVTLSCEQNLNHDAMYWYRQDPGQGLRLIYYSQIVNDFQKGDIAEGYSVSREKKESFPLTVTSAQKNPTAFYLCASDRGGNTGELFFGEGSRLTVL.

The J gene is TRBJ1-2, the V gene TRBV28, with D unresolved. Germline V CDR1 and CDR2: MDHEN, SYDVKM. The ends were cut back, 7 bases at V and 8 bases at J, with 8 bases in the middle. This CDR3 spans 10 amino acids. The CDR3 bases are TGTGCCAGCATGGGTGCAGGCTACACCTTC. Its translation is CASMGAGYTF.

The sample holds one count of this clone. This rearrangement joins TRBV6-1 to TRBJ1-1; D uncertain. The CDR3 length is 13 residues. CDR1 is MNHNS, CDR2 SASEGT, per germline. Trimming removed 2 bases at V and 5 bases at J, with 9 bases between. The chain's CDR3 is CASSEPTETEAFF. The CDR3 DNA is TGTGCCAGCAGTGAACCCACGGAGACTGAAGCTTTCTTT.

The gene calls are TRBV7-6 and TRBJ2-7, with 7 nucleotides matching TRBD1. V shed 5 bases, J shed 6 bases, and the junction held 7 bases outside the gene matches. The CDR3 is made up of 13 amino acids. Germline V gene sequence: CDR1 SGHVS, CDR2 FNYEAQ. The CDR3 spells CASSPLTGTEQYF. In DNA, the CDR3 is TGTGCCAGCAGCCCTCTGACAGGGACCGAGCAGTACTTC.

The chain has TRBV7-9 and TRBJ2-5; D call uncertain. Germline CDR1 and CDR2: SEHNR and FQNEAQ (reference sequence). The CDR3 covers 13 residues. Trimming took off 3 bases at V and 1 base at J, with 6 bases between the two ends. CDR3 amino acids: CASSFGSQETQYF. As DNA, the CDR3 is TGTGCCAGCAGCTTCGGCAGCCAAGAGACCCAGTACTTC.

The rearrangement links TRBV7-9 to TRBJ2-7; weak D call: TRBD2 (7 bases). Per germline, CDR1 SEHNR and CDR2 FQNEAQ (reference sequence). The V and J ends lost 1 base and 7 bases respectively, with 11 bases between them. This CDR3 contains 13 residues. This CDR3 reads CASSLVGGREQYF. In DNA, the CDR3 is TGTGCCAGCAGCTTAGTCGGGGGGCGAGAGCAGTACTTC.

The V gene is TRBV7-3, the J gene TRBJ2-7; the D is unclear. The CDR3 is 16 residues long. The V gene lost 4 bases and the J gene lost 0 bases, with 16 bases spanning the gap. Per the germline V gene, CDR1 is SGHTA and CDR2 is FQGTGA. As DNA, the CDR3 is TGTGCCAGCAGCTCGCGTCGGGTGTGGGGCTCCTACGAGCAGTACTTC. The encoded protein is CASSSRRVWGSYEQYF.

This clone was counted a single time. The chain uses TRBV5-1 and TRBJ1-4, with D perhaps TRBD1 (5 bases). Germline CDR1 is SGHRS and CDR2 is YFSETQ. The CDR3 is 14 amino acids. V was cut by 4 bases and J by 3 bases, with 10 bases left in between. The CDR3, as DNA: TGCGCCAGCAGCCCAGGGATGGCTAATGAAAAACTGTTTTTT. This codes for CASSPGMANEKLFF.

Of note for this clone: At one of its ends the junction is not consistent with the germline gene, which may arise from a read error. The chain employs TRBV14 and TRBJ2-3; 7 bases line up with TRBD2. From germline, CDR1 is SGHDN and CDR2 FVKESK. CDR3 length equals 14 residues. This CDR3 reads CASNQAGTTDTQYF. Here the CDR3 DNA reads TGTGCCAGCAACCAAGCGGGGACCACAGATACGCAGTATTTT.

The genes are TRBV9 and TRBJ2-2, with D unclear. V gave up 2 bases and J gave up 0 bases, with 8 bases separating them. The CDR3 has 15 amino acids. Germline values: CDR1 SGDLS, CDR2 YYNGEE. The CDR3 DNA sequence: TGTGCCAGCAGCGTTAGGGCGTCGAACACCGGGGAGCTGTTTTTT. Translation gives CASSVRASNTGELFF.

This chain connects TRBV5-5 to TRBJ1-1; D is ambiguous. Germline V lookup: CDR1 SGHKS, CDR2 YYEKEE (reference sequence). This CDR3 is 13 amino acids long. Trimming took 3 bases from V and 0 from J, leaving 6 bases between them. CDR3 DNA: TGTGCCAGCAGCTCTACAGTGAACACTGAAGCTTTCTTT. Translation gives CASSSTVNTEAFF.

CDR3 DNA sequence: TGTGCCAGCAGTGAAGGGGCCGGGTATAGCAATCAGCCCCAGCATTTT. Encoded protein: CASSEGAGYSNQPQHF. This chain uses TRBV6-1 with TRBJ1-5; D is undetermined. This CDR3 is built from 16 residues. Germline V CDR1 and CDR2: MNHNS, SASEGT. The V gene lost 1 base and the J gene lost 0 bases, with 10 bases spanning the gap.

This chain connects TRBV18 to TRBJ2-7; TRBD2 aligns across 12 bases. The J segment lost 5 bases and the V segment lost 0 bases, leaving 11 bases of the junction unmatched. The CDR3 totals 18 residues. Germline V CDR1 and CDR2: KGHSH, LQKENI. CDR3 in amino acids: CASSPPRASGRAVHEQYF. CDR3 nucleotides: TGTGCCAGCTCACCACCTCGGGCTAGCGGGAGGGCCGTCCACGAGCAGTACTTC. Complete variable domain (other parts from reference TRBV18 and TRBJ2-7): NAGVMQNPRHLVRRRGQEARLRCSPMKGHSHVYWYRQLPEEGLKFMVYLQKENIIDESGMPKERFSAEFPKEGPSILRIQQVVRGDSAAYFCASSPPRASGRAVHEQYFGPGTRLTVT.